Following are 7 T cell receptor beta chains from one sample sequenced in a study of control samples from healthy donors and cancer patients. Using immunoSEQ multiplex PCR, the repertoire was profiled, and TCRdb retains in-frame clones only, with some absent. Among roughly 170,000 clones, approximately 92% were seen once, and the ten largest hold 2% to 2.5%. The sample was blood. These TCRs come from a woman aged 40 to 50 in good health.

The chain is built from TRBV19 and TRBJ1-1; the D gene is possibly TRBD1 (5 bases). Germline V CDR1 and CDR2: LNHDA, SQIVND (reference sequence). The CDR3 extends over 16 amino acids. Deletions cut 7 bases from V and 0 bases from J, with 18 bases between. CDR3 in amino acids: CASIPTSEGMNTEAFF. CDR3 sequence (DNA): TGTGCCAGTATCCCGACGTCGGAGGGGATGAACACTGAAGCTTTCTTT.

This sequence joins TRBV14 and TRBJ2-2; 7 bases match TRBD1. Germline lookup yields CDR1 SGHDN and CDR2 FVKESK. V was clipped by 5 bases and J by 1 base; unmatched bases: 4. The length of the CDR3 is 15 residues. DNA of the CDR3: TGTGCCAGCAGCGACAGGGCCCTGAACACCGGGGAGCTGTTTTTT. Its protein is CASSDRALNTGELFF.

The chain combines TRBV19 with TRBJ1-1; tentative D call: TRBD1 (6 bases). V lost 5 bases to trimming and J lost 4 bases, with 14 bases between them. Looked up from germline, CDR1 is LNHDA and CDR2 is SQIVND (reference sequence). The CDR3 is 14 amino acids. CDR3: CASSQAGDLTEAFF. The DNA for the CDR3 is TGTGCCAGTAGTCAGGCAGGGGATCTCACTGAAGCTTTCTTT.

This rearrangement joins TRBV21-1 to TRBJ1-2; the D call of TRBD1 is as the table states it, not checked on the DNA. TRBV21-1 is labeled a pseudogene. The CDR3 length is 14 residues. The CDR3 region has the DNA TGTGCCGGCTCAGGTATGGGCCCCTACTATGGCTACACCTTC. Translated, it gives CAGSGMGPYYGYTF.

The chain recombines TRBV19 with TRBJ1-6, with a possible D match to TRBD1 (5 bases). The CDR3 extends over 13 amino acids. Germline V gives CDR1 LNHDA, CDR2 SQIVND (reference sequence). Deletions cut 2 bases from V and 8 bases from J, with 7 bases between. As DNA, the CDR3 is TGTGCCAGTAGTATACCAGGGTATTCACCCCTCCACTTT. Translation: CASSIPGYSPLHF. The full variable domain, its missing parts supplied by reference TRBV19 and TRBJ1-6, is DGGITQSPKYLFRKEGQNVTLSCEQNLNHDAMYWYRQDPGQGLRLIYYSQIVNDFQKGDIAEGYSVSREKKESFPLTVTSAQKNPTAFYLCASSIPGYSPLHFGNGTRLTVT.

V and J are TRBV3-1 (or the pseudogene TRBV3-2) and TRBJ2-7; D gene unclear. This CDR3 region has 15 residues. Germline loops: CDR1 LGHDT, CDR2 YNNKEL (reference sequence). V shed 0 bases and J shed 0 bases, with 9 bases lying between them. CDR3 DNA: TGTGCCAGCAGCCAAGACAGCCAGAGCTCCTACGAGCAGTACTTC. As protein: CASSQDSQSSYEQYF.

The chain joins TRBV2 to TRBJ1-1, with unresolved D. Trimming removed 6 bases at V and 3 bases at J, with 17 bases between. The CDR3 is made up of 15 amino acids. The germline V gene has CDR1 SNHLY and CDR2 FYNNEI. CDR3 amino acids: CASSAYWASDTEAFF. CDR3 nucleotide sequence: TGTGCCAGCAGCGCTTACTGGGCGTCTGACACTGAAGCTTTCTTT.